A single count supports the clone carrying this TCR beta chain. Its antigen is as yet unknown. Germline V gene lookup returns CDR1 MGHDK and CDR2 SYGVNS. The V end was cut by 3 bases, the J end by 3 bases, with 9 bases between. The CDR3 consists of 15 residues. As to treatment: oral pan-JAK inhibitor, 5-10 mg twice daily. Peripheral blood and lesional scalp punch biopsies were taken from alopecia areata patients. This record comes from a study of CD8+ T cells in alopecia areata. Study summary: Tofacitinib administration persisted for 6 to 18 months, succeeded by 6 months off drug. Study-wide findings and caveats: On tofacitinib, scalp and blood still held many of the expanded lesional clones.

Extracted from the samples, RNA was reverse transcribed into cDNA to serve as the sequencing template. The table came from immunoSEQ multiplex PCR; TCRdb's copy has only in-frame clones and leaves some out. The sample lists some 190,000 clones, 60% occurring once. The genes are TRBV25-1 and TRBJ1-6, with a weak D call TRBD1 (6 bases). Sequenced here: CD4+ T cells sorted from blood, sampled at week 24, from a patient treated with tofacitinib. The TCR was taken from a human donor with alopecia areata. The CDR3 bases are TGTGCCAGCAGTGACCCGACAGGCTATAATTCACCCCTCCACTTT. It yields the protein CASSDPTGYNSPLHF. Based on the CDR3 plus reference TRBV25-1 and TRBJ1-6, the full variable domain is EADIYQTPRYLVIGTGKKITLECSQTMGHDKMYWYQQDPGMELHLIHYSYGVNSTEKGDLSSESTVSRIRTEHFPLTLESARPSHTSQYLCASSDPTGYNSPLHFGNGTRLTVT.